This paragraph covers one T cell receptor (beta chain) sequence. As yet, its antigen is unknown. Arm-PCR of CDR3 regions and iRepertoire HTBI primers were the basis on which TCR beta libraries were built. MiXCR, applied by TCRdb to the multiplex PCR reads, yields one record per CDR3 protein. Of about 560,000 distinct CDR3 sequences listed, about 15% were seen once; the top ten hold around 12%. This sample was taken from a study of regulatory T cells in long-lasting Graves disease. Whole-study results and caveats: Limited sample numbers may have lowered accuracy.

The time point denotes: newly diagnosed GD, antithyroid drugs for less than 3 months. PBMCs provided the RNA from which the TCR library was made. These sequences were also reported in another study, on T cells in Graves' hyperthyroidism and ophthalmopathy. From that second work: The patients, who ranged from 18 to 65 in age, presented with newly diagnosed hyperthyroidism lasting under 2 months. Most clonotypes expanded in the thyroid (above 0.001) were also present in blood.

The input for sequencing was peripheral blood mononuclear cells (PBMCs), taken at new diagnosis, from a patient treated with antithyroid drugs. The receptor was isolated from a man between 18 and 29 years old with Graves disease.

The CDR3: CASSEASGLGTEAFF. The CDR3 bases are TGTGCCAGCAGTGAAGCTTCCGGGTTGGGTACTGAAGCTTTCTTT. This chain joins TRBV6-1 and TRBJ1-1, with D hard to call. Germline lookup yields CDR1 MNHNS and CDR2 SASEGT. Trimming removed 0 bases from V and 5 bases from J, with 13 bases in between. The CDR3 has 15 amino acids.